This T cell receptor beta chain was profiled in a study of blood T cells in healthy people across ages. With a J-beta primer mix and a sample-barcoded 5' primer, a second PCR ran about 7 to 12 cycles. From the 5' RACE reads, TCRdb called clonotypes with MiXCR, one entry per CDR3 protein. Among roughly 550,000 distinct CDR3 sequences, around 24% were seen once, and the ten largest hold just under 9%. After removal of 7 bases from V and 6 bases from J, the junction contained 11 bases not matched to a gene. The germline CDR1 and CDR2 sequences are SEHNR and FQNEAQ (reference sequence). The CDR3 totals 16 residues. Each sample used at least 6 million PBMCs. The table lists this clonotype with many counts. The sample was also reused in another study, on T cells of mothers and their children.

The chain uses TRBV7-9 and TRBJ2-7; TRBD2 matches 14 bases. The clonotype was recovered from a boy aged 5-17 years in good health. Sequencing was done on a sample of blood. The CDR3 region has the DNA TGTGCCAGCACGCCGGAGACTAGCGGGGGGGCTTCCGAGCAGTACTTC. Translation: CASTPETSGGASEQYF.